The subject of this entry is one TCR beta chain. MiXCR, applied by TCRdb to the RACE reads, yields one record per CDR3 protein. The sample holds under 200,000 distinct CDR3 sequences; more than 25% are singletons and the top ten take just under 3%. This CDR3 comprises 12 residues. Trimming stripped 3 bases from V and 3 bases from J, with 6 bases between. This entry is derived from a study of human T cells and chemical hapten exposure. The sample's time point: pre-sensitization, week 0. Treatment here: therapeutic diphenylcyclopropenone sensitization with weekly scalp DPC. This TCR was sampled from a woman aged 30 to 39 with alopecia areata. Some clones in this sample may be carry-over from other donors' samples. The specimen comprised whole blood, sampled in connection with sensitization to the hapten diphenylcyclopropenone (DPC). This rearrangement joins TRBV12-3 or TRBV12-4 to TRBJ2-7; D is possibly TRBD1 (5 bases). This chain's CDR3 is CASSFQGYEQYF. Written as DNA, the CDR3 is TGTGCCAGCAGTTTCCAGGGCTACGAGCAGTACTTC.